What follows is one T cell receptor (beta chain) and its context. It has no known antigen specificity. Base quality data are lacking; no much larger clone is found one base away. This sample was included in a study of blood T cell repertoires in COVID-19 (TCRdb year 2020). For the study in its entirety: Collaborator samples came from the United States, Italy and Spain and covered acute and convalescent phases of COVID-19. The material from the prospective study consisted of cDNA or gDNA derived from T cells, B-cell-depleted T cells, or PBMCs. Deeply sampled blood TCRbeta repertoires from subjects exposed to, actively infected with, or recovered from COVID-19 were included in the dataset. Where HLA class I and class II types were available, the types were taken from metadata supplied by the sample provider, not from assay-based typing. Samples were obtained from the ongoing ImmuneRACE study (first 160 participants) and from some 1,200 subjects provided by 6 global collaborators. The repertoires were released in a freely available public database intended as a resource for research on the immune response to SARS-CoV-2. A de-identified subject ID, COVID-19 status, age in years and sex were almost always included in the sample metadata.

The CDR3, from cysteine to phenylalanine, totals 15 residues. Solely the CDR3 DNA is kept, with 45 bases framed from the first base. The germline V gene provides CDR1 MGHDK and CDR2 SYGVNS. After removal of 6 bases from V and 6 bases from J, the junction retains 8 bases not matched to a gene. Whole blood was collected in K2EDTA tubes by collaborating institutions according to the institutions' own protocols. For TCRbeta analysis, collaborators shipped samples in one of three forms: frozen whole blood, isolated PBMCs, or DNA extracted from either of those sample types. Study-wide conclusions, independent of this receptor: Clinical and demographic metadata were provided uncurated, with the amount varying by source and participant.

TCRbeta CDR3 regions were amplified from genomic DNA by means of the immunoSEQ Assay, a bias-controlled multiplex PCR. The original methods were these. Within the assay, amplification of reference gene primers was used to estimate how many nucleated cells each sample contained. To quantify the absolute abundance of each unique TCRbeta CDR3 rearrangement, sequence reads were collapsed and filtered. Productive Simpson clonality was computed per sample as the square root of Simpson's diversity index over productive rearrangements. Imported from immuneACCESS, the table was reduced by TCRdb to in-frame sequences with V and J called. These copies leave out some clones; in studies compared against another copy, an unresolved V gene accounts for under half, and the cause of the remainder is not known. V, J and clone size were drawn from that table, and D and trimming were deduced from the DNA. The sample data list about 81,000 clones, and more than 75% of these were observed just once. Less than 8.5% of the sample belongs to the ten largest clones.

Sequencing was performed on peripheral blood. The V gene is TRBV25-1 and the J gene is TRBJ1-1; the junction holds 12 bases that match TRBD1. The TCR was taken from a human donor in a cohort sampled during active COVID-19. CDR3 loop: CASRPGTGGSAEAFF. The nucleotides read TGTGCCAGCAGACCCGGGACAGGGGGCTCGGCTGAAGCTTTCTTT.